One T cell receptor (delta chain) is described in this entry. This probably arose from a read error, given a far larger clone one base away. The identical CDR3 is also encoded by other nucleotide sequences in the sample. The CDR3 loop spans 17 amino acids. In germline, CDR1 is TVYSNPD, CDR2 GDNSRS (reference sequence). TCRdb made new clone calls on the reads using CATT. The sample includes around 5,200 delta-chain clones, roughly 15% seen only once; the top ten take under 30%. This sample is part of a study of gamma-delta chains in newborns, infants, children. The wider study: Microbial exposure reportedly drives polyclonal innate γδ T cell expansion after birth.

The chain joins TRDV3 to TRDJ1, with TRDD3 identical over 12 bases. The starting material was blood, obtained at baseline. The sequence derives from a child who was a newborn, infant or young child, either healthy, febrile or measles-vaccinated (not recorded which). The CDR3, as DNA: TGTGCCCTCCACGCCGGGTACTGGGGGATACAGACCGATAAACTCATCTTC. Amino acid sequence: CALHAGYWGIQTDKLIF.